The 5 T cell receptor beta chains below were found in one sample sequenced in a study of T cells after yellow fever vaccination. TCRdb re-called the 5' RACE reads with MiXCR, one entry per CDR3 protein. The sample consists of about 630,000 distinct CDR3 sequences, approximately 13% of them appearing once. The sample consisted of PBMCs, taken on the day of the yellow fever booster vaccination. All receptors derive from a man under 40 who received the YFV17D yellow fever vaccine.

The chain combines TRBV25-1 with TRBJ2-1; D is unresolved. This CDR3 is 14 amino acids long. Looked up from germline, CDR1 is MGHDK and CDR2 is SYGVNS. Deletions cut 2 bases from V and 5 bases from J, with 10 bases between. The DNA of the CDR3 is TGTGCCAGCAGTGAAACCCTTACTGACAATGAGCAGTTCTTC. The encoded protein is CASSETLTDNEQFF.

This rearrangement joins TRBV11-2 to TRBJ2-5, with 16 positions matching TRBD2. Germline V gives CDR1 SGHAT, CDR2 FQNNGV. With 2 bases clipped from V and 9 bases from J, the junction kept 12 bases outside the gene matches. The CDR3 is made up of 18 amino acids. The DNA of the CDR3 is TGTGCCAGCAGCTTACAGGGACTAGCGGGGGGGCTTTATATGTCCCAGTACTTC. It is translated as CASSLQGLAGGLYMSQYF.

This clonotype has ten or more counts. The gene calls are TRBV6-2 or TRBV6-3 and TRBJ2-7; no clear D gene. V was trimmed by 5 bases and J by 4 bases, leaving 9 bases between them. CDR1 is MNHEY, CDR2 SVGEGT, per germline. The length of the CDR3 is 12 residues. The CDR3 nucleotides read TGTGCCAGCAGTCACGCCATATACGAGCAGTACTTC. The encoded protein is CASSHAIYEQYF.

This clonotype was counted between two and nine times. The chain links TRBV5-1 to TRBJ2-1, with 14 positions matching TRBD2. The CDR3 contains 14 residues. Germline CDR1 is SGHRS and CDR2 is YFSETQ. The ends lost 4 bases at V and 9 bases at J; junction bases unmatched: 3. The CDR3 DNA is TGCGCCAGCAGCCCGACTAGCGGGAGGGTTGAGCAGTTCTTC. Amino acids: CASSPTSGRVEQFF.

This clonotype was counted between two and nine times. The CDR3 DNA is TGCAGTGCCAGCCCGGGCCTAAACTACGAGCAGTACTTC. Translating it yields CSASPGLNYEQYF. The rearrangement links TRBV20-1 to TRBJ2-7; D remains unclear. V lost 6 bases to trimming and J lost 3 bases, with 15 bases between them. The length of the CDR3 is 13 residues. Germline CDR1 and CDR2: DFQATT and SNEGSKA (reference sequence).